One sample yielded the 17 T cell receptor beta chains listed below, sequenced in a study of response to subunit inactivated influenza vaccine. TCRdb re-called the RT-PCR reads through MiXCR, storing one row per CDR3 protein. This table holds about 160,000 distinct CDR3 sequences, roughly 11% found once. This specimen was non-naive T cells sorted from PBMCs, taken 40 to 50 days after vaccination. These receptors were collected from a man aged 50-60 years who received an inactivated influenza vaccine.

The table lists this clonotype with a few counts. The CDR3, as DNA: TGCAGCGTTGTTCCAGAGAGAGCCAAAAACATTCAGTACTTC. Translation: CSVVPERAKNIQYF. The rearrangement links TRBV29-1 to TRBJ2-4; D gene ambiguous. The V and J ends lost 4 bases and 0 bases respectively, with 10 bases between them. Germline CDR1 and CDR2: SQVTM and ANQGSEA. CDR3 size: 14 residues.

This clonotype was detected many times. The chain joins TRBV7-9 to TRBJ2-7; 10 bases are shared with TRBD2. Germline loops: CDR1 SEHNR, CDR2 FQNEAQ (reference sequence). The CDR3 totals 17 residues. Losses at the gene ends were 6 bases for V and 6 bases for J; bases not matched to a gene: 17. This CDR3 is CASRGGASGRLGSEQYF. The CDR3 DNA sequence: TGTGCCAGCAGGGGGGGGGCTAGCGGGAGACTTGGCTCCGAGCAGTACTTC.

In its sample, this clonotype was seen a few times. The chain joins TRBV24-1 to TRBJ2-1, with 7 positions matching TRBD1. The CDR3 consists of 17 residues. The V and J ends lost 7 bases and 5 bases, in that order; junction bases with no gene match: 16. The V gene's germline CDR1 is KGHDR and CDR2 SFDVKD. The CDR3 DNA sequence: TGTGCCACCAGGAGCAGCCTGAGACAGGGCGGACACAATGAGCAGTTCTTC. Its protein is CATRSSLRQGGHNEQFF.

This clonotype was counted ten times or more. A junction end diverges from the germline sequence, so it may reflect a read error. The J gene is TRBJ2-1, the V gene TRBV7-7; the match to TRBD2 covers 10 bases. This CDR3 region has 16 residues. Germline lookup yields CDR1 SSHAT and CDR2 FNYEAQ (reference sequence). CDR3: CASSPSGTSAYNEQFF. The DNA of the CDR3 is TGTGCTAGCAGCCCATCCGGGACTAGCGCTTACAATGAGCAGTTCTTC.

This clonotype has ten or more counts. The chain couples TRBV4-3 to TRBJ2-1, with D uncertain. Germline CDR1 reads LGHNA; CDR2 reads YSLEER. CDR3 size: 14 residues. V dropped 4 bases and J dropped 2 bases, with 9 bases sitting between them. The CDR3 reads CASSPTRTYNEQFF. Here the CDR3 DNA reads TGCGCCAGCAGCCCGACGCGAACCTACAATGAGCAGTTCTTC.

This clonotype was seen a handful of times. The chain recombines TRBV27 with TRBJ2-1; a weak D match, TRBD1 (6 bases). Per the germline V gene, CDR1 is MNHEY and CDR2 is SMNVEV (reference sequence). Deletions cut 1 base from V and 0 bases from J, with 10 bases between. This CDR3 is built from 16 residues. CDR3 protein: CASSLLGQSSYNEQFF. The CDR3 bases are TGTGCCAGCAGTTTATTAGGACAGAGCTCCTACAATGAGCAGTTCTTC.

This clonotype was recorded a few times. The CDR3 reads CASSTTTGPGANVLTF. The CDR3, as DNA: TGTGCCAGCAGTACCACAACAGGGCCCGGGGCCAACGTCCTGACTTTC. The V gene is TRBV12-3 or TRBV12-4, the J gene TRBJ2-6; D might be TRBD1 (6 bases). The CDR3 is made up of 16 amino acids. The germline V and J ends were trimmed by 5 bases and 4 bases, with 15 bases remaining between them.

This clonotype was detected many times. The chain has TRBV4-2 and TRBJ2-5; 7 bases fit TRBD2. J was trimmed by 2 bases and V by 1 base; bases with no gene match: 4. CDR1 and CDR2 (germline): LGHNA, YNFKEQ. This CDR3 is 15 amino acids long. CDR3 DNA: TGTGCCAGCAGCCAAGGTTTCGGGGGGCAAGAGACCCAGTACTTC. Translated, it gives CASSQGFGGQETQYF.

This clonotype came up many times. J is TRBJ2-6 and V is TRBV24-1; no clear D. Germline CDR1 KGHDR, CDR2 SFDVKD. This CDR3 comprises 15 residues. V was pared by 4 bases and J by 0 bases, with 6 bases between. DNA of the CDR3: TGTGCCACCAGTGACCAACACTCTGGGGCCAACGTCCTGACTTTC. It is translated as CATSDQHSGANVLTF.

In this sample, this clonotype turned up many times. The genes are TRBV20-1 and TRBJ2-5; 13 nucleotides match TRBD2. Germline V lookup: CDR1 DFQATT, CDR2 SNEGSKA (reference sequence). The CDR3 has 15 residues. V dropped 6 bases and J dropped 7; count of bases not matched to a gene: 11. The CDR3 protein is CSAFVGLAGDGTQYF. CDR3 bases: TGCAGTGCGTTTGTAGGACTAGCGGGGGATGGGACCCAGTACTTC.

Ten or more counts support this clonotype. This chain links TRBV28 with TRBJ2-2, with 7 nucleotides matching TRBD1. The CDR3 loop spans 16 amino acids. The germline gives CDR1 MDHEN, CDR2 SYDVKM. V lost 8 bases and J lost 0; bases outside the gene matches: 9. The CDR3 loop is CASRDSRIPNTGELFF. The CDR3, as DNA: TGTGCCAGCCGGGACAGCCGAATCCCGAACACCGGGGAGCTGTTTTTT. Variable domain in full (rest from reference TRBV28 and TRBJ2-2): DVKVTQSSRYLVKRTGEKVFLECVQDMDHENMFWYRQDPGLGLRLIYFSYDVKMKEKGDIPEGYSVSREKKERFSLILESASTNQTSMYLCASRDSRIPNTGELFFGEGSRLTVL.

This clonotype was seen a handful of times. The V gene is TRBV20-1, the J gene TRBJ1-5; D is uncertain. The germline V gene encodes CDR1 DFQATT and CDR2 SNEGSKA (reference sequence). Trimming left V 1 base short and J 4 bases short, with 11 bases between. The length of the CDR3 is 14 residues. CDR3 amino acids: CSARVRGGNQPQHF. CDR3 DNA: TGCAGTGCTAGAGTTCGGGGTGGTAATCAGCCCCAGCATTTT.

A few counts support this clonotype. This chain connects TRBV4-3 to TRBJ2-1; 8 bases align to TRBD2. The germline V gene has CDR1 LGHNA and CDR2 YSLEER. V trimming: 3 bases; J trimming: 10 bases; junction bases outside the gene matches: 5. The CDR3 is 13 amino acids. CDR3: CASSQTGTREQFF. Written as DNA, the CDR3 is TGCGCCAGCAGCCAGACCGGGACTAGGGAGCAGTTCTTC.

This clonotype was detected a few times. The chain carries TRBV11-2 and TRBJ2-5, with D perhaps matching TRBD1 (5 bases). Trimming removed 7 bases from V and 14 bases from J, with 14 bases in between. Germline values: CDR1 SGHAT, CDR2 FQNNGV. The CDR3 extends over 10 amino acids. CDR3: CASTVGQRYF. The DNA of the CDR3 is TGTGCCAGCACGGTGGGGCAGCGATACTTC.

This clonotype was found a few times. The CDR3 reads CSVEDRGGGWGYTF. The CDR3 DNA follows: TGCAGCGTTGAAGACCGAGGGGGCGGATGGGGCTACACCTTC. The rearrangement uses TRBV29-1 and TRBJ1-2; 7 bases align to TRBD1. This CDR3 comprises 14 residues. The ends lost 0 bases at V and 8 bases at J; junction bases unmatched: 9. Per germline, CDR1 SQVTM and CDR2 ANQGSEA. Using reference TRBV29-1 and TRBJ1-2 for the parts outside the CDR3, the full variable domain is SAVISQKPSRDICQRGTSLTIQCQVDSQVTMMFWYRQQPGQSLTLIATANQGSEATYESGFVIDKFPISRPNLTFSTLTVSNMSPEDSSIYLCSVEDRGGGWGYTFGSGTRLTVV.

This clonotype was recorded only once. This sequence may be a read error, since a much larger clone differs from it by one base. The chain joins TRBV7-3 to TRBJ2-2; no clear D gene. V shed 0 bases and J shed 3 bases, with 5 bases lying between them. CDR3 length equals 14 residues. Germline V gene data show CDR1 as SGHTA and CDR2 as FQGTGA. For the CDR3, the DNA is TGTGCCAGCAGCTTAACTCGTGACACCGGGGAGCTGTTTTTT. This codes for CASSLTRDTGELFF.

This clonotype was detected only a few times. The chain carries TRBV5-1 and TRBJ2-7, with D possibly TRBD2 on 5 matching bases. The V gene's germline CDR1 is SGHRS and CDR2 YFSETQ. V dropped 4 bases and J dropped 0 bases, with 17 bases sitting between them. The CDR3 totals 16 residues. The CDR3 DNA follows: TGCGCCAGCAGCCCCTTCGCGGGTAGCGCCTCCTACGAGCAGTACTTC. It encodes CASSPFAGSASYEQYF.